This T cell receptor (beta chain) was captured in a study of shared T cell receptors in the human thymus. Repertoires were generated with immunoSEQ multiplex PCR, while TCRdb's copy carries only in-frame clones and drops some. The data hold roughly 500,000 clones, with approximately 80% observed a single time. A further study also used this sample, focusing on human thymus T cells.

The receptor comes from a boy less than two years old with a congenital heart defect. The sample consisted of thymocytes.

This CDR3 reads CASSCSGRYPYEQYF. In nucleotides, the CDR3 is TGTGCCAGCAGCTGTAGCGGGAGATACCCCTACGAGCAGTACTTC. The chain couples TRBV6-5 to TRBJ2-7, with TRBD2 identical over 9 bases. The J segment lost 2 bases and the V segment lost 6 bases, leaving 8 bases of the junction unmatched. The CDR3 covers 15 residues. Germline CDR1 and CDR2: MNHEY and SVGAGI.